This T cell receptor beta chain is from a study of cytomegalovirus exposure and HLA in healthy donors. Points from the study as a whole: Investigators reported 150 to 200 TCR beta chains as tied to cytomegalovirus. In an earlier analysis, productive rearrangement rates for most beta V segments clustered near 87% or 30%. The majority of TCR sequences were rare, yet some public TCRs appeared in many donors. A highly shared variant cluster was judged a likely technical artifact.

Comment on this clone: Antigen unknown.

Per germline, CDR1 MNHEY and CDR2 SVGAGI. V lost 8 bases, J lost 4 bases, and 6 bases lay in between. There are 10 residues in the CDR3. PCR primers comprised 60 Vbeta and 13 Jbeta primers. TCRdb's copy holds only in-frame clones and misses some; the assay was immunoSEQ multiplex PCR. The sample comprises 110,000 to 150,000 clones, 70% of which are singletons, and 2.1% rests with the top ten. The sequencing input was PBMCs. The sequence was obtained from a woman aged 60 to 75 in good health and CMV-seropositive. The V and J genes are TRBV6-5 and TRBJ2-7; tentative D call: TRBD2 (6 bases). The CDR3: CASGRYEQYF. The DNA for the CDR3 is TGTGCCAGCGGGAGGTACGAGCAGTACTTC.